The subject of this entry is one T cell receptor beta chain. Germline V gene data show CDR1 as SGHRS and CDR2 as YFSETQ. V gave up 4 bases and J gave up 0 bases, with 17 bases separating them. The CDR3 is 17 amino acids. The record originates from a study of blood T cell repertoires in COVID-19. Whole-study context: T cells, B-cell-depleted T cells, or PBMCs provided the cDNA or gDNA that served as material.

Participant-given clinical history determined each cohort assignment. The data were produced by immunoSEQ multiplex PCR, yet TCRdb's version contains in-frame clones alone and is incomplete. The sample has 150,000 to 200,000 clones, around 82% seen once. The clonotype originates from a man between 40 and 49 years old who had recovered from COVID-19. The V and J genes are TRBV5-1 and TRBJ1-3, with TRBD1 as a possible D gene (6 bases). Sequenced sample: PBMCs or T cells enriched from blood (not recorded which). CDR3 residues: CASSKRTGISSGNTIYF. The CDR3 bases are TGCGCCAGCAGCAAGCGAACAGGGATCAGCTCTGGAAACACCATATATTTT.